This section outlines one TCR beta chain sequence together with its context. What it binds is unknown. CDR3 size: 16 residues. CDR1 is MNHNS, CDR2 SASEGT, per germline. Trimming shortened V by 1 base and J by 2 bases, and 12 bases separated the two germline ends. This entry is derived from a study of blood T cells in healthy people across ages. Study outcomes and limitations: As age increased, TCR beta diversity per million T cells fell in a roughly linear fashion. Diversity was higher, and naive CD4+ cells more numerous, in long-lived donors than in aged donors.

A second PCR of 7 to 11 cycles used a sample-barcoded 5' primer and a J-beta primer mix. Each CDR3 protein gets one entry after TCRdb re-called the 5' RACE reads with MiXCR. The sample holds 250,000 to 300,000 distinct CDR3 sequences, roughly 26% seen once. Material: blood. This sequence joins TRBV6-1 and TRBJ1-5; D might be TRBD1 (5 bases). This TCR derives from a woman between 70 and 85 years old in good health. CDR3 DNA: TGTGCCAGCAGTGAAGAGGGGAGTATGGGCAATCAGCCCCAGCATTTT. The encoded protein is CASSEEGSMGNQPQHF.